The entry below gives a single T cell receptor (beta chain) sequence along with its context. Its antigen is unknown. The germline CDR1 and CDR2 sequences are KGHSH and LQKENI. Between the trimmed V and J ends, which lost 3 bases and 1 base, there was a span of 11 bases. CDR3 length: 15 residues. TCRdb's table, derived via immunoSEQ multiplex PCR, lists solely in-frame clones and lacks some. The table lists roughly 400,000 clones, 92% of them singletons. This sample stems from a study of Ad26.COV2.S vaccination and SARS-CoV-2 variants. Study at large: Administration of Ad26.COV2.S was intramuscular, either once or twice 56 days apart.

Whole-study findings and limits: Placebo recipients showed lower spike-specific TCR breadth than vaccinees. Recipients of vaccine and of placebo showed similar breadth of their non-spike TCR repertoires. Total responses of T cells may have been underestimated by the analyses of TCR breadth and depth.

Indicated treatment: 19 received Ad26.COV2.S at low or high dose, single or two shots; 5 received placebo; per-sample allocation not given. Sampling took place 63 days after the first vaccine or placebo injection. This receptor was obtained from a person aged 18-60 years who received the Ad26.COV2.S COVID-19 vaccine or a placebo. The chain combines TRBV18 with TRBJ2-3; TRBD2 might be the D (6 bases). Sequenced here: peripheral blood, sampled in a trial of Ad26.COV2.S vaccine versus placebo. The CDR3 loop reads CASSPRGVGTDTQYF. The CDR3 DNA follows: TGTGCCAGCTCACCTCGCGGGGTCGGCACAGATACGCAGTATTTT.